Given below is one T cell receptor beta chain in context. The data were produced by immunoSEQ multiplex PCR, yet TCRdb's version contains in-frame clones alone and is incomplete. The data hold about 51,000 clones, with more than 60% observed a single time. The data were taken from a study of a mutant IDH1 vaccine in newly diagnosed glioma. The overall study: Earlier care involved radiotherapy, temozolomide, or both, and the majority received both.

Time point meaning: baseline, week 1 (first vaccination visit). Treatment of the sample: pre-vaccination baseline after standard-of-care therapy. Trimming at V came to 6 bases and at J to 6 bases, leaving 18 bases not matched to a gene. CDR3 length: 19 amino acids. Germline assignment: CDR1 ENHRY and CDR2 SYGVKD. The source of this sequence is a woman in her thirties or forties with glioma. This chain joins TRBV10-3 and TRBJ2-3, with 13 nucleotides matching TRBD2. The input for sequencing was PBMCs, taken from a glioma patient treated with radiotherapy, temozolomide or both. The CDR3 DNA follows: TGTGCCATCAGCGACCCAACTAGCGGGGGGGCCTTTGGGGTTGATACGCAGTATTTT. It codes for CAISDPTSGGAFGVDTQYF.